One and the same sample provided the 20 T cell receptor beta chains below, sequenced in a study of blood T cell repertoires in COVID-19. Profiled with immunoSEQ multiplex PCR; TCRdb holds only in-frame clones, not every one. The data contain tens of thousands of clones, over 70% of them singletons. What was sequenced was peripheral blood. Receptors were obtained from a man aged 50-59 years with active or convalescent COVID-19.

This clone was seen only a few times. The junction departs from the called germline gene at one end, perhaps through a read error. The gene calls are TRBV5-4 and TRBJ2-6; TRBD1 might be the D (6 bases). Germline CDR1 SGHNT, CDR2 YYREEE (reference sequence). The CDR3 is 17 residues long. CDR3 protein: CASSLEQGRSGTNVLTF. The CDR3 bases are TGTGCCAGCAGCTTGGAACAGGGAAGGTCTGGGACCAACGTCCTGACTTTC.

CDR3 DNA: TGTGCCAGCAGCGGCCCAGGGGTCGCAAACACTGAAGCTTTCTTT. This codes for CASSGPGVANTEAFF. The V gene is TRBV9, the J gene TRBJ1-1, with D possibly being TRBD1 (6 bases). The germline V gene encodes CDR1 SGDLS and CDR2 YYNGEE. The ends were cut back, 3 bases at V and 2 bases at J, with 14 bases in the middle. The CDR3 loop spans 15 amino acids.

The chain employs TRBV4-3 and TRBJ2-5; 7 bases fit TRBD1. V shed 3 bases and J 9 bases; nucleotides not matched to a gene: 10. This CDR3 contains 14 residues. Looked up from germline, CDR1 is LGHNA and CDR2 is YSLEER. In DNA form, the CDR3 reads TGCGCCAGCAGCCAGGACCGAGGACAGGCCGCCCAGTACTTC. Protein: CASSQDRGQAAQYF.

This sequence joins TRBV10-3 and TRBJ2-1, with a weak D call TRBD2 (5 bases). The length of the CDR3 is 15 residues. CDR1 ENHRY and CDR2 SYGVKD come from the germline V gene. V lost 7 bases and J lost 6, with 19 bases in between. In nucleotides, the CDR3 is TGTGCCATCACAGAGGGCACAAACGGGCCCAATGAGCAGTTCTTC. This sequence encodes CAITEGTNGPNEQFF.

This clone occurred a few times. CDR3 region: CASSALAGGRDTGELFF. Written as DNA, the CDR3 is TGTGCCAGCAGCGCCCTAGCGGGGGGCAGGGACACCGGGGAGCTGTTTTTT. V and J are TRBV9 and TRBJ2-2; TRBD2 agrees at 11 bases. The CDR3 runs to 17 residues. CDR1 is SGDLS and CDR2 is YYNGEE in the germline V gene. V was pared by 3 bases and J by 3 bases, with 7 bases of the junction left unmatched.

The chain combines TRBV25-1 with TRBJ2-5; 9 bases fit TRBD2. V lost 4 bases and J lost 5; bases outside the gene matches: 5. The germline V gene has CDR1 MGHDK and CDR2 SYGVNS. This CDR3 region has 14 residues. The CDR3 spells CASSGRGLAETQYF. Here the CDR3 DNA reads TGTGCCAGCAGTGGCCGCGGACTAGCGGAGACCCAGTACTTC.

The rearrangement joins TRBV11-3 to TRBJ1-1; the D is unclear. The V end was cut by 1 base, the J end by 0 bases, with 3 bases between. Germline CDR1 is SGHNT and CDR2 is YENEEA. CDR3 length: 13 residues. Here the CDR3 reads CASSLAVNTEAFF. In DNA, the CDR3 is TGTGCCAGCAGCTTAGCGGTGAACACTGAAGCTTTCTTT.

The chain carries TRBV7-9 and TRBJ1-1; D might be TRBD1 (5 bases). CDR3 length: 17 residues. The ends were cut back, 5 bases at V and 5 bases at J, with 24 bases in the middle. From germline, CDR1 is SEHNR and CDR2 FQNEAQ (reference sequence). The chain's CDR3 is CASSQNPGGEKGTEAFF. DNA of the CDR3: TGTGCCAGCAGCCAAAACCCTGGCGGGGAGAAGGGGACTGAAGCTTTCTTT.

In this sample, this clone turned up many times. The V gene is TRBV6-1, the J gene TRBJ1-4; possible D gene TRBD1, 5 bases. CDR1 is MNHNS and CDR2 is SASEGT in the germline V gene. CDR3 length: 15 amino acids. Trimming cost V 3 bases and J 0 bases, with 8 bases left between them. The CDR3 bases are TGTGCCAGCAGTGACGACAGCGCAACTAATGAAAAACTGTTTTTT. Amino acid sequence: CASSDDSATNEKLFF.

This clone was seen just once. The V and J genes are TRBV18 and TRBJ2-1; 10 bases fit TRBD1. The junction had 5 bases not matched to a gene; V was cut back by 2 bases and J by 7 bases. CDR1 and CDR2 from the germline V gene are KGHSH and LQKENI. This CDR3 has 15 amino acids. CDR3 nucleotide sequence: TGTGCCAGCTCACCAGGTAGGACAGGGGGGAATGAGCAGTTCTTC. Amino acid sequence: CASSPGRTGGNEQFF.

The chain recombines TRBV6-5 with TRBJ1-1, with 9 bases aligning to TRBD1. The CDR3 has 15 amino acids. From germline, CDR1 is MNHEY and CDR2 SVGAGI. V dropped 6 bases and J dropped 6; count of bases not matched to a gene: 11. CDR3: CASRDGTGKVAEAFF. In DNA, the CDR3 is TGTGCCAGCAGAGACGGGACAGGGAAGGTCGCTGAAGCTTTCTTT.

The chain employs TRBV6-2 or TRBV6-3 and TRBJ1-1; D unclear. The germline V gene has CDR1 MNHEY and CDR2 SVGEGT. This CDR3 spans 15 amino acids. V lost 6 bases and J 4 bases, leaving 18 bases between the germline ends. The CDR3, as DNA: TGTGCCAGCAGCCGCGGCCCAGCCCGGGGCACTGAAGCTTTCTTT. Protein sequence: CASSRGPARGTEAFF.

The chain recombines TRBV24-1 with TRBJ2-3; maybe TRBD2 (5 bases). Trimming left V 3 bases short and J 1 base short, with 7 bases between. Germline V gene data show CDR1 as KGHDR and CDR2 as SFDVKD. The CDR3 covers 14 residues. The CDR3 DNA reads as TGTGCCACCAGTGATACCGGGGGCACAGATACGCAGTATTTT. This codes for CATSDTGGTDTQYF.

The chain combines TRBV7-2 with TRBJ1-4, with 9 nucleotides matching TRBD1. In germline, CDR1 is SGHTA, CDR2 FQGNSA. Trimming at V came to 7 bases and at J to 5 bases, leaving 11 bases not matched to a gene. CDR3 size: 16 residues. CDR3 bases: TGTGCCAGCAACCCCGGACAGGGGTTTTTGAATGAAAAACTGTTTTTT. The encoded protein is CASNPGQGFLNEKLFF.

The chain employs TRBV5-6 and TRBJ2-5, with 7 nucleotides matching TRBD1. V dropped 7 bases and J dropped 2; count of bases not matched to a gene: 11. Germline-derived CDR1 and CDR2 are SGHDT and YYEEEE. The CDR3 spans 15 residues. The CDR3 DNA follows: TGTGCCAGCTGCCTACAACGGGACAGACAAGAGACCCAGTACTTC. It yields the protein CASCLQRDRQETQYF.

The table lists this clone with many counts. The V and J genes are TRBV2 and TRBJ1-5; 9 bases align to TRBD1. Germline CDR1 SNHLY, CDR2 FYNNEI. The CDR3 length is 14 residues. V was clipped by 5 bases and J by 7 bases; unmatched bases: 6. Written as DNA, the CDR3 is TGTGCCAGCAGTCGGACAGGGGTGGACCAGCCCCAGCATTTT. Translation gives CASSRTGVDQPQHF. The variable domain in full, completed from reference TRBV2 and TRBJ1-5, reads EPEVTQTPSHQVTQMGQEVILRCVPISNHLYFYWYRQILGQKVEFLVSFYNNEISEKSEIFDDQFSVERPDGSNFTLKIRSTKLEDSAMYFCASSRTGVDQPQHFGDGTRLSIL.

This clone occurred once. This rearrangement joins TRBV28 to TRBJ2-7, with TRBD1 identical over 10 bases. CDR1 is MDHEN and CDR2 is SYDVKM in the germline V gene. CDR3 size: 14 residues. Trimming took 4 bases from V and 8 from J; bases not matched to a gene: 8. CDR3 DNA sequence: TGTGCCAGCAGTTCCCTCCGACAGGGGGCTAAGCAGTACTTC. Its translation: CASSSLRQGAKQYF.

This chain links TRBV11-3 with TRBJ2-2; 9 nucleotides match TRBD2. CDR1 is SGHNT, CDR2 YENEEA, per germline. Germline trimming cut 1 base from V and 4 bases from J; bases unmatched to any gene: 1. The CDR3 has 15 residues. The CDR3 is CASSLVSGGTGELFF. CDR3 DNA: TGTGCCAGCAGCTTAGTTAGCGGGGGCACCGGGGAGCTGTTTTTT.

This chain joins TRBV7-2 and TRBJ1-1, with 10 bases lining up with TRBD1. The CDR3 is 12 amino acids. Trimming at V came to 5 bases and at J to 11 bases, leaving 5 bases not matched to a gene. The V gene's germline CDR1 is SGHTA and CDR2 FQGNSA. For the CDR3, the DNA is TGTGCCAGCAGCCATCCGGGACAGGGGGCTTTCTTT. It specifies CASSHPGQGAFF.

The CDR3 here is CASSRPGQLLTDTQYF. CDR3 coding DNA: TGTGCCAGCAGCCGCCCCGGACAGCTTCTCACAGATACGCAGTATTTT. The chain links TRBV13 to TRBJ2-3, with a tentative D call TRBD1 (6 bases). Trimming took off 5 bases at V and 2 bases at J, with 17 bases between the two ends. The CDR3 consists of 16 residues. Germline loops: CDR1 PRHDT, CDR2 FYEKMQ (reference sequence). Combining the CDR3 with reference TRBV13 and TRBJ2-3 gives the whole variable domain AAGVIQSPRHLIKEKRETATLKCYPIPRHDTVYWYQQGPGQDPQFLISFYEKMQSDKGSIPDRFSAQQFSDYHSELNMSSLELGDSALYFCASSRPGQLLTDTQYFGPGTRLTVL.